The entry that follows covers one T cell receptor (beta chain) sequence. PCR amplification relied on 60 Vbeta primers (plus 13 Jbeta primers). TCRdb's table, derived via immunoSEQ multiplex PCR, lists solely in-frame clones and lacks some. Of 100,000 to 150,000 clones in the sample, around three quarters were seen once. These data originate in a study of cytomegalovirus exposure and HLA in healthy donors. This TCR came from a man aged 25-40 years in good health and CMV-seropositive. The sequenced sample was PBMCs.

CDR3 protein: CASSQDLGDRAYEQYF. As DNA, the CDR3 is TGCGCCAGCAGCCAAGATCTGGGGGACAGAGCCTACGAGCAGTACTTC. The gene calls are TRBV4-1 and TRBJ2-5; 7 bases line up with TRBD1. The J call may be faulty, since TRBJ2-7 better matches the DNA end. This CDR3 is built from 16 residues. Per germline, CDR1 MGHRA and CDR2 YSYEKL.